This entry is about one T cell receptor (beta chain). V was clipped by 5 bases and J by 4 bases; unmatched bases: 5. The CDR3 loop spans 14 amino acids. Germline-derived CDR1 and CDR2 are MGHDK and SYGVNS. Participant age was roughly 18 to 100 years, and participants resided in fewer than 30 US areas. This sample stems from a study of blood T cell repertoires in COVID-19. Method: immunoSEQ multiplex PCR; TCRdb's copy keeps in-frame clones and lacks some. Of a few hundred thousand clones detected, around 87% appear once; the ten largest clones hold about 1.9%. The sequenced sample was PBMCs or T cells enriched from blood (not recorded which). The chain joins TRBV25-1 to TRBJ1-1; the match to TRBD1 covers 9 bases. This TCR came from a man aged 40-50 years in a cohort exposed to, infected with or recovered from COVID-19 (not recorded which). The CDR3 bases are TGTGCCAGCAGTCCAAGGGACAGGGTCACTGAAGCTTTCTTT. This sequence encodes CASSPRDRVTEAFF.